The rows below give T cell receptor beta chains drawn from one sample of a study of T cells in Graves' hyperthyroidism and ophthalmopathy. TCRdb reprocessed the multiplex PCR reads via MiXCR and lists one record per CDR3 protein. Of about 360,000 distinct CDR3 sequences listed, 13% were seen once; the top ten hold around 9.2%. The sequenced sample was blood. The receptors shown here come from a young woman with Graves' hyperthyroidism. Each CDR3 is given without its conserved first and last residue.

len	j_gene	v_gene	CDR3aa
12	TRBJ2-1	TRBV2	ASAVGQDYNEQF
11	TRBJ2-2	TRBV7-2	ASSFRETGELF
11	TRBJ2-2	TRBV7-2	ASSQRNTGELF
12	TRBJ2-2	TRBV10-3	AIQTQGGSGELF
13	TRBJ2-7	TRBV11-2	ASSLDPSGSYEQY
11	TRBJ2-5	TRBV30	AWRGLFRKTQY
11	TRBJ2-7	TRBV30	ACTGQGFHEQY
13	TRBJ2-5	TRBV5-1	ASRGGGHTAETQY
8	TRBJ1-1	TRBV29-1	SVGGTEAF
11	TRBJ1-6	TRBV19	ASSFRPDSPLH
13	TRBJ2-1	TRBV6-1	ASSEPQSVYNEQF
12	TRBJ2-3	TRBV9	ASSGREVTDTQY
13	TRBJ1-5	TRBV19	ASSIEQYSNQPQH
17	TRBJ1-5	TRBV20-1	SAQGGGGFGVNSNQPQH
11	TRBJ2-7	TRBV6-1	ASSASGSYEQY
12	TRBJ1-2	TRBV11-2	ASSLGPGSRGYT
11	TRBJ2-1	TRBV6-1	ASRLQGWHEQF
11	TRBJ1-2	TRBV12-3/TRBV12-4	ASYGSLPYGYT
10	TRBJ2-5	TRBV5-6	ASNDYSETQY
14	TRBJ1-6	TRBV6-1	ASSRATYSYNSPLH
13	TRBJ2-1	TRBV4-2	ASSQEPSAYNEQF
11	TRBJ1-2	TRBV2	ASSVVVGYGYT
13	TRBJ1-5	TRBV4-1	ASSQDGQGGLPQH
11	TRBJ1-5	TRBV20-1	SAYRDRNQPQH
14	TRBJ1-4	TRBV6-4	ASSYSYAVAEEKLF
13	TRBJ2-2	TRBV14	ASSPLAGGAGELF
11	TRBJ1-3	TRBV30	ASSQGARGTIY
13	TRBJ1-1	TRBV5-6	ASSGTGGLGTEAF
15	TRBJ1-1	TRBV5-1	ASSLEEAGGSGTEAF
18	TRBJ2-1	TRBV6-1	ASSLAAPQGAEAKYNEQF
12	TRBJ1-1	TRBV18	ASSPESMKAEAF
16	TRBJ2-5	TRBV5-1	ASSPALTTNRVQETQY
11	TRBJ1-2	TRBV5-1	ASSLVGGAGYT
13	TRBJ2-1	TRBV12-3/TRBV12-4	ASSLGTSGGNEQF
13	TRBJ2-5	TRBV20-1	SARSLGGFQETQY
11	TRBJ1-2	TRBV7-2	ASSRTGEYGYT
15	TRBJ2-1	TRBV7-2	ASSLGGRSFTYNEQF
19	TRBJ1-5	TRBV19	ASSLRPTGGNVKWSNQPQH
13	TRBJ2-5	TRBV6-1	ASSGTSGNQETQY
14	TRBJ2-5	TRBV28	ASSTTARGGEETQY